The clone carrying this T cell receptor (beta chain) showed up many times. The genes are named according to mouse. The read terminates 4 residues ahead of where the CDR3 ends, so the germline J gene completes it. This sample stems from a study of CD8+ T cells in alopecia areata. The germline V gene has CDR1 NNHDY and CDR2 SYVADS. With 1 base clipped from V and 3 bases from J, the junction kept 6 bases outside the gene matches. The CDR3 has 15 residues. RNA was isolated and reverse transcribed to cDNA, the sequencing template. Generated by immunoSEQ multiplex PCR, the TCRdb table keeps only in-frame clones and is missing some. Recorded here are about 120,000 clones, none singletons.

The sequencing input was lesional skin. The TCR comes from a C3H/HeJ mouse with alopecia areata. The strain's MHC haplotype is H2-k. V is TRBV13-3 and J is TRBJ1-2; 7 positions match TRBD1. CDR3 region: CASSDYPGGDSDYTF. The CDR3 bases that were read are TGTGCCAGCAGTGATTACCCAGGGGGTGACTCC.